This T cell receptor beta chain derives from a study of cytomegalovirus exposure and HLA in healthy donors. The overall study: In an earlier analysis, 90 million to 130 million unique TCR beta sequences were found from some 200 million T cells.

V was clipped by 3 bases and J by 1 base; unmatched bases: 6. The CDR3 is made up of 15 amino acids. Germline CDR1 is SGHRS and CDR2 is YFSETQ. The primer mix had 60 Vbeta and 13 Jbeta primers. Sequencing was performed with immunoSEQ multiplex PCR; in TCRdb, only in-frame clones are kept and a portion is missing. In the table there are 250,000 to 350,000 clones, roughly 70% of which are singletons. A remark on this clone: Its target is unknown.

The study's findings and limits: The authors assumed roughly uniform sequencing depth across donors for presence/absence analyses. Earlier results showed most TCR beta V segments being productive about 87% or about 30% of the time. One variant, a missense change in DCLRE1C, was linked in a later analysis to TCR beta V- and J-gene trimming.

This sequence was found in a female donor in good health and CMV-seronegative. The chain is built from TRBV5-1 and TRBJ1-1; 7 nucleotides line up with TRBD1. The sample taken for sequencing was PBMCs. The DNA of the CDR3 is TGCGCCAGCAGCTCGGGACAGCTAGAGAACACTGAAGCTTTCTTT. This gives the protein CASSSGQLENTEAFF.